A selection of T cell receptor beta chains follows, all from one sample in a study of blood T cell repertoires in COVID-19. Here immunoSEQ multiplex PCR was the method, and the copy in TCRdb shows in-frame clones only, minus some. The data show 100,000 to 150,000 clones, roughly 74% seen once. The sample comprised peripheral blood. The receptors originated from an elderly man with COVID-19, enrolled during active disease. Each CDR3 is given with its conserved first and last residue. D genes are given only for firm matches. Clone size is shown for a subset of rows, as once, few, many or a class of expanded clone.

>TRBV11-2|TRBJ2-3|.|.
TGTGCCAGCAGCTTAGGGGGGGGCACCCGTCCAGATACGCAGTATTTT
CASSLGGGTRPDTQYF
>TRBV28|TRBJ1-2|.|few
TGTGCCAGCAGTTTGAGGCCTCGCTATTACTATGGCTACACCTTC
CASSLRPRYYYGYTF
>TRBV6-2/TRBV6-3|TRBJ2-7|TRBD2|.
TGTGCCAGCAGTTACTCGTCTAGCGGGATAGGCTACGAGCAGTACTTC
CASSYSSSGIGYEQYF
>TRBV5-1|TRBJ2-5|TRBD2|.
TGCGCCAGCAGCTTGTCCCTAGCGGGTCAAGAGACCCAGTACTTC
CASSLSLAGQETQYF
>TRBV2|TRBJ2-5|TRBD2|.
TGTGCCAGCAACCGGGCGGGAGCGTTCCAAGAGACCCAGTACTTC
CASNRAGAFQETQYF
>TRBV28|TRBJ2-1|TRBD1|few
TGTGCCAGCAGTTCGCCAGGGGGCCCCCGTGGGAATGAGCAGTTCTTC
CASSSPGGPRGNEQFF
>TRBV7-2|TRBJ2-3|TRBD2|.
TGTGCCAGCAGCTTAGGACTAGCGCACACAGATACGCAGTATTTT
CASSLGLAHTDTQYF
>TRBV29-1|TRBJ2-3|TRBD2|.
TGCAGCGCCGATGGGACTAGCGAATATAACACAGATACGCAGTATTTT
CSADGTSEYNTDTQYF
>TRBV6-5|TRBJ1-5|.|.
TGTGCCAGTAGGGCAGGGTTCAATCAGCCCCAGCATTTT
CASRAGFNQPQHF
>TRBV15|TRBJ1-6|TRBD1|.
TGTGCCACCAGCAAGGGACAGGGAGATTCACCCCTCCACTTT
CATSKGQGDSPLHF
>TRBV10-3|TRBJ1-1|.|.
TGTGCCATCAGTCAGGGGAACACTGAAGCTTTCTTT
CAISQGNTEAFF
>TRBV11-3|TRBJ2-3|.|.
TGTGCCAGCAGCCTGTCCCGGGGTGCAGATACGCAGTATTTT
CASSLSRGADTQYF
>TRBV28|TRBJ1-2|.|few
TGTGCCAGCAGTTTGACCGCTCCGGGGGGGAACTATGGCTACACCTTC
CASSLTAPGGNYGYTF
>TRBV6-4|TRBJ1-6|TRBD1|once
TGTGCCAGCAGTGACCCAACGGACAGGGGCCACATGAATTCACCCCTCCACTTT
CASSDPTDRGHMNSPLHF
>TRBV3-1/TRBV3-2|TRBJ1-6|TRBD1|.
TGTGCCAGCAGGGAGACAGGGCCTAATTCACCCCTCCACTTT
CASRETGPNSPLHF
>TRBV3-1/TRBV3-2|TRBJ1-1|TRBD1|once
TGTGCCAGCAGCCAAGCTTACAGGGGCACGGAAGCTTTCTTT
CASSQAYRGTEAFF
>TRBV7-3|TRBJ2-3|TRBD1|.
TGTGCCAGCAGCCCCGGGACAGCTGCCACAGATACGCAGTATTTT
CASSPGTAATDTQYF
>TRBV3-1/TRBV3-2|TRBJ2-7|.|.
TGTGCCAGCAGCCTCAGACTAGGCTCCTACGAGCAGTACTTC
CASSLRLGSYEQYF
>TRBV27|TRBJ1-6|TRBD1|few
TGTGCCAGCAGGAGAACAGGGGCGACCTCCAATTCACCCCTCCACTTT
CASRRTGATSNSPLHF
>TRBV10-3|TRBJ2-1|TRBD1|.
TGTGCCATCAGTAGAGGCCAGGGGGCTCATGAGCAGTTCTTC
CAISRGQGAHEQFF
>TRBV6-2/TRBV6-3|TRBJ1-5|.|.
TGTGCCAGCAGTTACTGGGGCAGGGGCCTCAATCAGCCCCAGCATTTT
CASSYWGRGLNQPQHF
>TRBV28|TRBJ2-7|TRBD1|.
TGTGCCAGCAGAGCACTTGTAACCGGGACAGGGTCCTACGAGCAGTACTTC
CASRALVTGTGSYEQYF
>TRBV7-6|TRBJ2-1|TRBD1|.
TGTGCCAGCAGCTTTGACGGGACAGGGACGTGGAATGAGCAGTTCTTC
CASSFDGTGTWNEQFF
>TRBV28|TRBJ2-5|TRBD1|.
TGTGCCAGCAGTAGTATTACAGGGGACCGAATTTGGGGAGAGACCCAGTACTTC
CASSSITGDRIWGETQYF
>TRBV13|TRBJ1-1|.|.
TGTGCCAGCAGCTTAAAGCGAGACACTGAAGCTTTCTTT
CASSLKRDTEAFF
>TRBV6-5|TRBJ2-5|.|.
TGTGCGCAGCCTCTCCCGGGTGAGACCCAGTACTTC
CAQPLPGETQYF
>TRBV28|TRBJ1-2|TRBD1|once
TGTGCCAGCGACAGGGGTGGTGGCCCAGGTCATATGACTAAGGACTACACCTTC
CASDRGGGPGHMTKDYTF
>TRBV29-1|TRBJ2-1|TRBD2|few
TGCAGCCATGGACTAGCGATACAGAATGAGCAGTTCTTC
CSHGLAIQNEQFF
>TRBV28|TRBJ1-6|.|.
TGTGCCAGCTTGGCCTCTGGACGGGGTTATAATTCACCCCTCCACTTT
CASLASGRGYNSPLHF
>TRBV10-1|TRBJ2-7|TRBD2|few
TGCGCCCGGGGACTAGCGGGAGTTGAGCAGTACTTC
CARGLAGVEQYF
>TRBV7-3|TRBJ2-7|TRBD1|.
TGTGCCAGCAGTCAGGGGGCTTCCTACGAGCAGTACTTC
CASSQGASYEQYF
>TRBV6-5|TRBJ2-7|.|.
TGTGCCAGCAGTTACTTGGCGGGATTCCCTTACGAGCAGTACTTC
CASSYLAGFPYEQYF
>TRBV11-2|TRBJ2-7|TRBD2|.
TGTGCCAGCAGCTTAGATGATGCCCTAGCGGGGTCCTACGAGCAGTACTTC
CASSLDDALAGSYEQYF
>TRBV7-3|TRBJ2-6|.|.
TGTGCCAGCAGCAATACAGCTTCAGGGGCCAACGTCCTGACTTTC
CASSNTASGANVLTF
>TRBV6-1|TRBJ2-1|.|.
TGTGCCAGCAGTGAACTACTTGAAAACAATGAGCAGTTCTTC
CASSELLENNEQFF
>TRBV29-1|TRBJ2-3|.|.
TGCAGCGGACGGGAGACTACAGATACGCAGTATTTT
CSGRETTDTQYF
>TRBV27|TRBJ1-2|.|.
TGTGCCAGCAGCCCGGACACGCTCTATGGCTACACCTTC
CASSPDTLYGYTF
>TRBV11-1|TRBJ2-5|.|.
TGTGCCAGCACCAAGCGGGGACGGGACAAGGAGACCCAGTACTTC
CASTKRGRDKETQYF
>TRBV28|TRBJ1-1|.|few
TGTGCCAGCAAACTGGGAGGGCCCAACACTGAAGCTTTCTTT
CASKLGGPNTEAFF
>TRBV27|TRBJ1-2|.|.
TGTGCCAGCAGTTTAAAGGGCCAGGGCTACCTCAACTATGGCTACACCTTC
CASSLKGQGYLNYGYTF
>TRBV4-2|TRBJ2-3|.|.
TGTGCCAGCAGCCAAGACCTAATTAGCACAGATACGCAGTATTTT
CASSQDLISTDTQYF
>TRBV5-1|TRBJ2-2|.|.
TGCGCCAGCAGCCGTACCCTGGCCACGAACACCGGGGAGCTGTTTTTT
CASSRTLATNTGELFF
>TRBV5-1|TRBJ2-5|.|.
TGCGCCAGCAGCTCATCCGGGACACCGTACCAAGAGACCCAGTACTTC
CASSSSGTPYQETQYF
>TRBV5-1|TRBJ2-3|TRBD1|.
TGCGCCAGCAGCGGCGGGACAGGGGGCTCAGATACGCAGTATTTT
CASSGGTGGSDTQYF
>TRBV11-2|TRBJ2-3|TRBD2|.
TGTGCCAGCAGCCCCCCGGGACTAGCGGGAGATACGCAGTATTTT
CASSPPGLAGDTQYF
>TRBV6-5|TRBJ2-1|.|.
TGTGCCAGCAGTTACTCCCAAGAGCAGTTCTTC
CASSYSQEQFF